Listed here are 12 T cell receptor beta chains from one sample, sequenced in a study of vaccination effects on CD4 cells after COVID-19. Clones were sequenced by immunoSEQ multiplex PCR, and TCRdb holds only the in-frame ones, with some missing. This table holds over 25,000 clones, about three quarters found once. Using viral peptide pools, the ViraFEST assay grew out antigen-specific CD4+ T cells prior to sequencing. Isolating CD4+ T cells followed around nine days of culture. Everyone in the study got two shots of either the BNT162b2 or mRNA-1273 vaccine. These receptors' targets are unknown. The sequenced sample was CD4+ T cells from PBMCs cultured with SARS-CoV-2 spike peptides, obtained after COVID-19 vaccination. The receptors were sampled from a human donor who received a COVID-19 vaccine. Some clones in this sample may be carry-over from other donors' samples.

This chain uses TRBV7-9 with TRBJ2-7, with TRBD2 matching over 7 bases. The CDR3 length is 17 residues. Germline values: CDR1 SEHNR, CDR2 FQNEAQ (reference sequence). The V and J ends lost 2 bases and 0 bases, in that order; junction bases with no gene match: 10. CDR3 nucleotides: TGTGCCAGCAGCTTAAGTATCGCTAGCGGTCACTCCTACGAGCAGTACTTC. This codes for CASSLSIASGHSYEQYF.

The chain recombines TRBV28 with TRBJ2-2, with 9 bases aligning to TRBD1. The CDR3 is 16 amino acids. J was trimmed by 6 bases and V by 4 bases; bases with no gene match: 9. CDR1 is MDHEN and CDR2 is SYDVKM in the germline V gene. The CDR3 protein is CASSSAGTGKSGELFF. CDR3 nucleotides: TGTGCCAGCAGTTCAGCCGGGACAGGGAAGTCCGGGGAGCTGTTTTTT.

The rearrangement uses TRBV19 and TRBJ1-1; D is perhaps TRBD1 (5 bases). Germline V CDR1 and CDR2: LNHDA, SQIVND (reference sequence). V was cut by 3 bases and J by 4 bases, with 12 bases left in between. The CDR3 runs 14 residues. DNA for the CDR3: TGTGCCAGTAGTATCCAGGGTTTGGGCACTGAAGCTTTCTTT. Translation: CASSIQGLGTEAFF.

This clone ranks as medium-sized. The chain employs TRBV19 and TRBJ1-5; D might be TRBD1 (6 bases). CDR1 and CDR2 (germline): LNHDA, SQIVND (reference sequence). V was pared by 4 bases and J by 4 bases, with 17 bases between. The CDR3 runs to 16 residues. The CDR3 coding sequence is TGTGCCAGTAGTACACTGGTCAGGGGTCCGAATCAGCCCCAGCATTTT. It specifies CASSTLVRGPNQPQHF.

The chain combines TRBV19 with TRBJ2-2; 7 bases are a match to TRBD1. Trimming removed 4 bases from V and 5 bases from J; junction bases left unmatched: 7. The CDR3 is 15 residues long. The germline V gene has CDR1 LNHDA and CDR2 SQIVND (reference sequence). This CDR3 is CASSRQTGFTGELFF. The CDR3 DNA is TGTGCCAGTAGTAGACAGACAGGGTTTACCGGGGAGCTGTTTTTT.

This clone is categorized as medium-sized (0.01 to 0.1%). The same CDR3 is also encoded by other DNA sequences in this sample. The V call is TRBV6-5, the J call TRBJ2-5, with TRBD2 identical over 8 bases. Germline-derived CDR1 and CDR2 are MNHEY and SVGAGI. After removal of 4 bases from V and 5 bases from J, the junction contained 9 bases not matched to a gene. CDR3 length: 15 amino acids. DNA of the CDR3: TGTGCCAGCAGTTCCCTTTCGGGGGGGCGGGAGACCCAGTACTTC. It codes for CASSSLSGGRETQYF.

V usage is TRBV6-1 and J usage is TRBJ2-7, with no clear D. The V gene lost 1 base and the J gene lost 6 bases, with 13 bases spanning the gap. The CDR3 runs 14 residues. In germline, CDR1 is MNHNS, CDR2 SASEGT. In DNA form, the CDR3 reads TGTGCCAGCAGTGAAGTCCGGCTCGCGCGCGAGCAGTACGTC. Its translation: CASSEVRLAREQYV.

This clone was picked up one time. The V gene is TRBV5-8, the J gene TRBJ2-1; 8 bases map to TRBD2. CDR3 length: 19 residues. Germline V gene lookup returns CDR1 SGHTS and CDR2 YDEGEE. V dropped 3 bases and J dropped 4; count of bases not matched to a gene: 18. DNA for the CDR3: TGTGCCAGCAGCTCGGGTCGGAAGCTGGTAGCGGGAACATACAATGAGCAGTTCTTC. The encoded protein is CASSSGRKLVAGTYNEQFF.

The chain carries TRBV9 and TRBJ2-2; 8 nucleotides match TRBD1. Germline V gene lookup returns CDR1 SGDLS and CDR2 YYNGEE. With 6 bases clipped from V and 0 bases from J, the junction kept 10 bases outside the gene matches. The CDR3 is made up of 17 amino acids. The CDR3 region has the DNA TGTGCCAGCACCCGTTGGACAGGGCCGACGAACACCGGGGAGCTGTTTTTT. Residues: CASTRWTGPTNTGELFF. The whole variable domain, filled in from reference TRBV9 and TRBJ2-2, reads DSGVTQTPKHLITATGQRVTLRCSPRSGDLSVYWYQQSLDQGLQFLIQYYNGEERAKGNILERFSAQQFPDLHSELNLSSLELGDSALYFCASTRWTGPTNTGELFFGEGSRLTVL.

This clone has more than one count but fewer than ten. The V gene is TRBV11-2, the J gene TRBJ2-7, with TRBD2 matching over 7 bases. CDR1 SGHAT and CDR2 FQNNGV come from the germline V gene. The CDR3 length is 17 residues. V was clipped by 2 bases and J by 2 bases; unmatched bases: 12. The chain's CDR3 is CASSLLRGNYRTYEQYV. CDR3 nucleotides: TGTGCCAGCAGCTTACTGCGGGGGAATTATAGGACCTACGAGCAGTACGTC.

The chain joins TRBV2 to TRBJ2-2, with D tentatively TRBD1 or TRBD2 (5 bases each). Trimming shortened V by 4 bases and J by 4 bases, and 10 bases separated the two germline ends. Looked up from germline, CDR1 is SNHLY and CDR2 is FYNNEI. This CDR3 is 14 amino acids long. CDR3 region: CASSAGGGTGELFF. CDR3 bases: TGTGCCAGCAGTGCGGGTGGGGGCACCGGGGAGCTGTTTTTT.

The chain couples TRBV5-1 to TRBJ1-3; D might be TRBD1 (5 bases). Germline V CDR1 and CDR2: SGHRS, YFSETQ. The germline V and J ends were trimmed by 3 bases and 3 bases, with 13 bases remaining between them. The CDR3 consists of 15 residues. This chain's CDR3 is CASSSGTGGGNTIYF. The CDR3 region has the DNA TGCGCCAGCAGCTCCGGGACTGGGGGTGGAAACACCATATATTTT.